The sequence of this TCR beta chain was determined in a study of CXCR3-negative and CXCR3-positive naive CD8 T cells (dated by TCRdb to between 2018 and 2020). Context from the whole study: In total, 130 million to 150 million TRB reads were obtained, corresponding to roughly 1.5 +/- 0.3 million reads per library. Diversity and physicochemical repertoire analyses were performed on about a dozen donors pooled from two independent experiments. For the TRBV-TRBJ cluster analysis, the naive subsets came from 5 donors, while the memory cells came from 3 donors.

TCRdb shows the sequencer as NextSeq 550. The Human TCR Profiling Kit (MiLaboratory) was used to prepare UMI-labeled 5' RACE TRB cDNA libraries. The full amount of extracted RNA was used for cDNA synthesis, and the full amount of resulting cDNA was used for PCR amplification. Libraries were prepared in parallel with an identical number of PCR cycles. As for how the authors treated the data: With a minimum of two reads required per UMI, MIGEC and MiXCR pulled out about 50,000 +/- 10,000 unique UMI-labeled TRB cDNA molecules from each library. On average, around 40,000 +/- 10,000 functional in-frame TRB CDR3 nucleotide clonotypes lacking stop codons were found per library. After each sample was downsampled to 5000 UMI-labeled TRB molecules, VDJtools was used to calculate diversity metrics such as normalized Shannon-Wiener and Chao1. VDJtools was used to calculate clonotype-size-weighted physicochemical properties of the central five CDR3 residues, namely interaction energy, strength, volume and Kidera factor 4. TCRdb reprocessed the reads, so every CDR3 protein sequence counts as one entry and DNA is not shown. What appears here as the V and J calls and clone size reflects TCRdb's work, not the paper's. This sample's records show tens of thousands of distinct CDR3 sequences. Roughly 19% of the sample is in the top ten clones.

Comment on this clonotype: Its antigen is still unknown.

Each CD8+ T cell subset was flow-sorted in triplicate, and approximately 280,000 cells per subset were placed directly into RLT lysis buffer. Standard density gradient centrifugation was used to isolate peripheral blood mononuclear cells from buffy coats. Total RNA was extracted from sorted cells with an RNeasy Mini Kit. Including cysteine and phenylalanine, the CDR3 has 15 amino acids. No DNA sequence is on record. The germline V gene gives CDR1 as SGDLS and CDR2 as YYNGEE. Broader findings and caveats from the paper: Within the same donor, TRBV-TRBJ usage looked similar between naive CXCR3-negative and CXCR3-positive cells, but memory cells had distinct patterns. Because surface CD5, which has been linked to self-reactivity in mice, was comparable between naive subsets, TCR interaction strength was also inferred from TRB CDR3 physicochemical properties. Freshly isolated PBMCs were used for most assays because CXCR3 expression went down partially after cryopreservation. Both naive subsets had comparably high repertoire diversity, while memory CD8+ T cells had much lower repertoire diversity.

The receptor was derived from a human donor in good health. Some clones in this sample may be carry-over from other donors' samples. Sequencing was carried out using memory CD8+ T cells from blood. The intended sense of this specimen's cell subset or site label: conventional CD8+ memory T cells (TMEM), sorted as controls. In this chain, TRBV9 is recombined with TRBJ2-7; TCRdb's D call of TRBD1 is untestable without DNA. The CDR3 amino acid sequence is: CASSRRQGPGYEQYF.